Listed below are T cell receptor beta chains from one sample, sequenced in a study of blood T cell repertoires in COVID-19. Assay used: immunoSEQ multiplex PCR; TCRdb lists only in-frame clones, some missing. The sample carries roughly 340,000 clones, around 91% recorded once. The specimen was peripheral blood. The receptor source for this set is a woman aged 18-29 years who had recovered from COVID-19. Both conserved end residues are part of each CDR3. Each record gives: V gene, clone size, J gene, D gene, CDR3 protein, CDR3 DNA. D genes are given only for firm matches. A clone size is listed for some rows: how often the clone was seen (once, few, many), or a class if it is expanded.

TRBV2,NA,TRBJ1-5,NA,CASSVGLENQPQHF,TGTGCCAGCAGTGTGGGACTGGAGAATCAGCCCCAGCATTTT
TRBV5-8,NA,TRBJ2-2,TRBD2,CASSLDYGGGTPGELFF,TGTGCCAGCAGCTTGGACTATGGGGGAGGGACCCCCGGGGAGCTGTTTTTT
TRBV4-3,NA,TRBJ2-2,TRBD2,CASSQDLGGSVFTNTGELFF,TGCGCCAGCAGCCAAGATTTGGGCGGGAGTGTATTTACGAACACCGGGGAGCTGTTTTTT
TRBV30,NA,TRBJ1-5,TRBD1,CAWRSGGGQPQHF,TGTGCCTGGAGGTCAGGGGGCGGGCAGCCCCAGCATTTT
TRBV6-2/TRBV6-3,NA,TRBJ1-2,NA,CASSRDSNYGYTF,TGTGCCAGCAGCCGAGACAGCAACTATGGCTACACCTTC
TRBV9,NA,TRBJ2-1,TRBD2,CASSVAATSRLWDEQFF,TGTGCCAGCAGCGTAGCGGCGACTAGCCGTCTTTGGGATGAGCAGTTCTTC
TRBV18,NA,TRBJ2-1,NA,CASSPLAETYNEQFF,TGTGCCAGCTCACCACTAGCGGAAACCTACAATGAGCAGTTCTTC
TRBV29-1,NA,TRBJ1-2,TRBD1,CSVETPATGRGGGYTF,TGCAGCGTTGAAACCCCCGCGACAGGGCGTGGGGGGGGCTACACCTTC
TRBV5-1,NA,TRBJ1-1,NA,CASRSEPGVLLPPNTEAFF,TGCGCCAGCAGATCGGAGCCGGGGGTTCTCCTACCACCGAACACTGAAGCTTTCTTT
TRBV24-1,NA,TRBJ2-3,NA,CATSDPSSTDTQYF,TGTGCCACCAGTGATCCTAGCAGTACAGATACGCAGTATTTT
TRBV3-1/TRBV3-2,NA,TRBJ2-1,NA,CASSRFGWSGTPHNEQFF,TGTGCCAGCAGCCGCTTTGGATGGAGCGGTACCCCCCACAATGAGCAGTTCTTC
TRBV10-3,NA,TRBJ2-5,NA,CAISKTADLETQYF,TGTGCCATCAGTAAAACCGCGGATCTAGAGACCCAGTACTTC
TRBV5-1,NA,TRBJ2-3,NA,CASTGEPSDTQYF,TGCGCCAGCACCGGAGAACCATCAGATACGCAGTATTTT
TRBV5-1,NA,TRBJ2-2,NA,CASSLGAGGIGAGELFF,TGCGCCAGCAGCTTGGGCGCAGGGGGGATCGGGGCCGGGGAGCTGTTTTTT
TRBV11-3,NA,TRBJ2-5,TRBD2,CASRPGTSGAQETQYF,TGTGCCAGCAGACCCGGGACTAGCGGAGCTCAAGAGACCCAGTACTTC
TRBV7-9,NA,TRBJ2-1,TRBD2,CASSLGLAGDIYEQFF,TGTGCCAGCAGCTTAGGGCTAGCGGGAGATATCTATGAGCAGTTCTTC
TRBV7-2,NA,TRBJ1-1,NA,CASSSDHTANTEAFF,TGTGCCAGCAGCTCTGATCATACAGCTAACACTGAAGCTTTCTTT
TRBV30,NA,TRBJ1-2,TRBD1,CAWSLQGNNYTF,TGTGCCTGGAGTTTACAGGGGAACAACTACACCTTC
TRBV4-3,NA,TRBJ1-1,NA,CASSHLPGARDTEAFF,TGCGCCAGCAGCCACCTCCCAGGGGCACGGGACACTGAAGCTTTCTTT
TRBV11-2,NA,TRBJ2-3,NA,CASSITVPDTQYF,TGTGCCAGCAGCATTACGGTTCCAGATACGCAGTATTTT
TRBV6-5,NA,TRBJ1-6,NA,CASRGAENNSPLHF,TGTGCCAGCCGCGGGGCAGAGAATAATTCACCCCTCCACTTT
TRBV30,NA,TRBJ2-6,TRBD1,CAGLGQGLSGANVLTF,TGTGCCGGACTAGGACAGGGGTTATCTGGGGCCAACGTCCTGACTTTC
TRBV29-1,NA,TRBJ2-3,TRBD2,CSVDQTAGGNTDTQYF,TGCAGCGTAGACCAGACAGCGGGAGGTAACACAGATACGCAGTATTTT
TRBV6-5,NA,TRBJ2-1,TRBD1,CASSRQGDEQFF,TGTGCCAGCAGCCGACAGGGGGATGAGCAGTTCTTC
TRBV15,NA,TRBJ2-5,NA,CATSRENSAAQYF,TGTGCCACCAGCAGAGAAAACTCCGCGGCCCAGTACTTC
TRBV28,NA,TRBJ1-2,NA,CASSLWSRPNYGYTF,TGTGCCAGCAGTTTATGGTCCAGGCCCAACTATGGCTACACCTTC
TRBV7-2,NA,TRBJ1-1,TRBD1,CASSFRQGGNTEAFF,TGTGCCAGCAGCTTCCGACAGGGGGGGAACACTGAAGCTTTCTTT
TRBV6-2/TRBV6-3,NA,TRBJ2-1,NA,CASNPATGDGGNEQFF,TGTGCCAGCAACCCCGCAACGGGAGACGGGGGAAATGAGCAGTTCTTC
TRBV6-5,few,TRBJ2-5,TRBD2,CASSPLSSGETQYF,TGTGCCAGCAGTCCCCTGAGTAGCGGGGAGACCCAGTACTTC
TRBV10-3,NA,TRBJ2-3,TRBD2,CAISDGTRSPDTQYF,TGTGCCATCAGTGACGGGACTAGGTCTCCAGATACGCAGTATTTT
TRBV4-3,NA,TRBJ2-3,NA,CASSQESQGYTDTQYF,TGCGCCAGCAGCCAAGAGTCACAGGGATACACAGATACGCAGTATTTT
TRBV11-2,once,TRBJ2-1,TRBD2,CASSLDLREGPNEQFF,TGTGCCAGCAGCTTAGATCTGCGGGAGGGCCCCAATGAGCAGTTCTTC
TRBV9,NA,TRBJ2-3,TRBD2,CASSVAPGLAGADTQYF,TGTGCCAGCAGCGTAGCTCCGGGACTAGCGGGCGCAGATACGCAGTATTTT
TRBV6-5,NA,TRBJ2-1,TRBD1,CASKGQSSYNEQFF,TGTGCCAGCAAGGGACAGAGCTCCTACAATGAGCAGTTCTTC
TRBV2,NA,TRBJ2-5,TRBD2,CASTGTSGSRGETQYF,TGTGCCAGCACCGGGACTAGCGGGAGTAGAGGGGAGACCCAGTACTTC
TRBV6-5,NA,TRBJ1-2,TRBD1,CASSRDRKNYGYTF,TGTGCCAGCAGTCGGGACAGGAAGAACTATGGCTACACCTTC
TRBV4-1,NA,TRBJ2-1,NA,CASSQAFSSYNEQFF,TGCGCCAGCAGCCAAGCATTTAGCTCCTACAATGAGCAGTTCTTC
TRBV5-1,once,TRBJ2-1,NA,CASSLTGGSYNEQFF,TGCGCCAGCAGCTTGACCGGGGGCTCCTACAATGAGCAGTTCTTC
TRBV9,NA,TRBJ2-2,TRBD2,CASSVFGGRVPGELFF,TGTGCCAGCAGCGTATTTGGCGGGAGGGTACCCGGGGAGCTGTTTTTT
TRBV11-2,NA,TRBJ2-3,TRBD1,CASSSGTGEIYTDTQYF,TGTGCCAGCAGCTCAGGGACAGGAGAGATATACACAGATACGCAGTATTTT
TRBV9,NA,TRBJ1-4,TRBD1,CASSVDGRTGALAWEKLFF,TGTGCCAGCAGCGTAGACGGACGGACAGGGGCATTGGCGTGGGAAAAACTGTTTTTT
TRBV9,NA,TRBJ2-1,TRBD2,CASSPWASGNSYNEQFF,TGTGCCAGCAGCCCATGGGCTAGCGGGAACTCATACAATGAGCAGTTCTTC
TRBV5-6,NA,TRBJ2-3,NA,CASSPLAPRTDTQYF,TGTGCCAGCAGCCCCCTAGCGCCTCGAACAGATACGCAGTATTTT
TRBV29-1,NA,TRBJ1-1,NA,CSATVPEAFF,TGCAGCGCCACAGTCCCTGAAGCTTTCTTT
TRBV3-1/TRBV3-2,once,TRBJ2-1,NA,CASSRFLGSSYNEQFF,TGTGCCAGCAGCCGTTTTTTAGGGAGCTCCTACAATGAGCAGTTCTTC
TRBV4-3,once,TRBJ2-1,TRBD2,CASSRSSGANEQFF,TGCGCCAGCAGCCGATCAAGCGGGGCTAATGAGCAGTTCTTC
TRBV7-9,NA,TRBJ2-1,TRBD2,CASSLALAGTYNEQFF,TGTGCCAGCAGCTTAGCACTAGCGGGAACATACAATGAGCAGTTCTTC
TRBV9,NA,TRBJ1-2,NA,CASSVADTNYGYTF,TGTGCCAGCAGCGTGGCAGACACTAACTATGGCTACACCTTC
TRBV7-9,NA,TRBJ2-5,NA,CASSLAPGETQYF,TGTGCCAGCAGCTTAGCTCCGGGTGAGACCCAGTACTTC
TRBV19,NA,TRBJ2-3,NA,CATRDNQWGTDTQYF,TGTGCCACTCGGGACAATCAATGGGGCACAGATACGCAGTATTTT
TRBV19,NA,TRBJ1-2,NA,CASSIGSGGGYTF,TGTGCCAGTAGTATCGGAAGCGGGGGTGGCTACACCTTC
TRBV6-1,NA,TRBJ2-2,NA,CASSEVGPNGSGELFF,TGTGCCAGCAGTGAAGTTGGGCCCAATGGCTCCGGGGAGCTGTTTTTT
TRBV12-5,NA,TRBJ2-2,TRBD2,CASGPGGVDTGELFF,TGTGCTAGTGGTCCCGGGGGGGTGGACACCGGGGAGCTGTTTTTT
TRBV5-4,NA,TRBJ2-5,NA,CASSLTTSATQYF,TGTGCCAGCAGCTTAACTACATCAGCGACCCAGTACTTC
TRBV30,NA,TRBJ2-2,NA,CAWSSSGHTGELFF,TGTGCCTGGAGTAGTTCCGGTCACACCGGGGAGCTGTTTTTT